The 27 T cell receptor beta chains listed next were all sequenced from one sample in a study of early T cells in non-severe SARS-CoV-2 infection. TCRdb analysed the 5' RACE reads with MiXCR anew, one entry per CDR3 protein. The repertoire holds roughly 50,000 distinct CDR3 sequences, with about 7.6% as singletons. Sequencing used whole blood, obtained at baseline. These receptors all stem from an adult who was a healthcare worker with PCR-confirmed SARS-CoV-2 infection or an uninfected control (not recorded which).

In its sample, this clonotype was seen a few times. V is TRBV20-1 and J is TRBJ2-5; D uncertain. Germline V gives CDR1 DFQATT, CDR2 SNEGSKA (reference sequence). The CDR3 length is 11 residues. Here the CDR3 reads CSPGNQETQYF. The CDR3 DNA follows: TGCAGCCCAGGAAATCAAGAGACCCAGTACTTC.

The table lists this clonotype with many counts. The chain is built from TRBV5-6 and TRBJ2-1; 13 nucleotides align to TRBD2. CDR3 length: 15 residues. V trimming: 5 bases; J trimming: 8 bases; junction bases outside the gene matches: 7. CDR1 and CDR2 (germline): SGHDT, YYEEEE. The CDR3 is CASRGLAGRSDEQFF. CDR3 nucleotide sequence: TGTGCCAGCAGGGGACTAGCGGGAAGGAGCGATGAGCAGTTCTTC.

The chain joins TRBV5-1 to TRBJ2-7, with 8 nucleotides matching TRBD2. The CDR3 totals 16 residues. Germline V CDR1 and CDR2: SGHRS, YFSETQ. V shed 3 bases and J 6 bases; nucleotides not matched to a gene: 14. CDR3 amino acids: CASSSGTIAGGREQYF. CDR3 DNA: TGCGCCAGCAGCTCCGGAACGATTGCGGGAGGACGCGAGCAGTACTTC.

Comment on this clonotype: This may come from a read error, since a much larger clone is one base off. Likely a read error: the CDR3 ends without its conserved phenylalanine or tryptophan. The chain is built from TRBV4-1 and TRBJ2-7, with D hard to call. V lost 0 bases and J 2 bases, leaving 11 bases between the germline ends. From germline, CDR1 is MGHRA and CDR2 YSYEKL. The CDR3 runs 15 residues. CDR3 sequence reads: CASSQESRQAYEQYS. The CDR3 DNA reads TGCGCCAGCAGCCAAGAGAGCCGGCAAGCCTACGAGCAGTACTCC.

This chain connects TRBV5-1 to TRBJ2-1, with a weak D call TRBD2 (6 bases). Germline V gene lookup returns CDR1 SGHRS and CDR2 YFSETQ. This CDR3 is built from 15 residues. Trimming took off 1 base at V and 1 base at J, with 9 bases between the two ends. The chain's CDR3 is CASSLIGTSYNEQFF. CDR3 bases: TGCGCCAGCAGCTTGATCGGGACTTCCTACAATGAGCAGTTCTTC. Complete variable domain (other parts from reference TRBV5-1 and TRBJ2-1): KAGVTQTPRYLIKTRGQQVTLSCSPISGHRSVSWYQQTPGQGLQFLFEYFSETQRNKGNFPGRFSGRQFSNSRSEMNVSTLELGDSALYLCASSLIGTSYNEQFFGPGTRLTVL.

The chain employs TRBV28 and TRBJ1-1; 9 bases are shared with TRBD1. From germline, CDR1 is MDHEN and CDR2 SYDVKM. The CDR3 is 16 amino acids. J was trimmed by 0 bases and V by 6 bases; bases with no gene match: 8. The CDR3 spells CASRGGQGQMNTEAFF. The CDR3 nucleotides are TGTGCCAGCAGGGGAGGACAGGGGCAGATGAACACTGAAGCTTTCTTT.

This chain connects TRBV28 to TRBJ2-1; D is unresolved. Per germline, CDR1 MDHEN and CDR2 SYDVKM. The CDR3 covers 12 residues. V was shortened by 10 bases and J by 10 bases, with 17 bases between the two germline ends. CDR3 DNA: TGTGCCACCAAGGACGAAGAGTGGGAGCAGTTCTTC. Residues: CATKDEEWEQFF.

The chain recombines TRBV18 with TRBJ2-5; D unresolved. Germline assignment: CDR1 KGHSH and CDR2 LQKENI. The CDR3 runs 12 residues. V gave up 6 bases and J gave up 4 bases, with 9 bases separating them. The CDR3: CASSLSAETQYF. The CDR3 nucleotides are TGTGCCAGCTCCCTCAGCGCAGAGACCCAGTACTTC. The complete variable domain, with remaining parts taken from reference TRBV18 and TRBJ2-5, reads NAGVMQNPRHLVRRRGQEARLRCSPMKGHSHVYWYRQLPEEGLKFMVYLQKENIIDESGMPKERFSAEFPKEGPSILRIQQVVRGDSAAYFCASSLSAETQYFGPGTRLLVL.

V is TRBV7-6 and J is TRBJ2-7, with 8 bases fitting TRBD1. With 5 bases clipped from V and 1 base from J, the junction kept 13 bases outside the gene matches. This CDR3 spans 17 amino acids. Germline V CDR1 and CDR2: SGHVS, FNYEAQ. The DNA for the CDR3 is TGTGCCAGCAGCCCGGGGACAGGAACCCAGGGGTCCTACGAGCAGTACTTC. Protein product: CASSPGTGTQGSYEQYF.

The table lists this clonotype with many counts. Germline and junction disagree at one end, which may indicate a read error. The chain employs TRBV24-1 and TRBJ2-7, with TRBD2 identical over 15 bases. This CDR3 region has 17 residues. Germline lookup yields CDR1 KGHDR and CDR2 SFDVKD. CDR3 coding DNA: TGTGCCACCAGTGATTCTGGGACTAGCGGGAGGCCCCACGAGCAGTGCTTC. Protein sequence: CATSDSGTSGRPHEQCF.

The chain links TRBV18 to TRBJ1-5; D may be TRBD1 (6 bases). V was cut by 3 bases and J by 6 bases, with 15 bases left in between. Per the germline V gene, CDR1 is KGHSH and CDR2 is LQKENI. This CDR3 is 15 amino acids long. CDR3 sequence reads: CASSPYRAWLQPQHF. The CDR3 DNA follows: TGTGCCAGCTCACCCTACAGGGCATGGCTTCAGCCCCAGCATTTT.

Note on this clonotype: Compared with germline, one end of the junction differs, possibly owing to a read error. The chain recombines TRBV6-2 or TRBV6-3 with TRBJ2-7; TRBD2 is a possible D gene (5 bases). CDR1 and CDR2 (germline): MNHEY, SVGEGT. The CDR3 extends over 13 amino acids. For the CDR3, the DNA is TGTGCCAGCAGCTTGTCAGCGGCCTACGTGCAGTACTTC. Residues: CASSLSAAYVQYF.

This clonotype was counted between two and nine times. V gene TRBV9 combines with J gene TRBJ1-5, with D uncertain. Trimming pared 4 bases from V and 2 bases from J, leaving 13 bases between. The CDR3 covers 15 residues. Germline assignment: CDR1 SGDLS and CDR2 YYNGEE. Here the CDR3 DNA reads TGTGCCAGCAGCCCCCGTCCCGGGCGCAATCAGCCCCAGCATTTT. It translates to CASSPRPGRNQPQHF.

This clonotype appeared a few times. The rearrangement joins TRBV7-2 to TRBJ2-3; no firm D call. The V gene lost 6 bases and the J gene lost 5 bases, with 18 bases spanning the gap. This CDR3 spans 15 amino acids. Germline CDR1 reads SGHTA; CDR2 reads FQGNSA. The CDR3 protein is CASSYPLVEVDTQYF. Here the CDR3 DNA reads TGTGCCAGCAGTTATCCGCTCGTAGAAGTAGATACGCAGTATTTT.

V gene TRBV5-5 combines with J gene TRBJ2-2, with D unresolved. The CDR3 length is 12 residues. V shed 3 bases and J shed 6 bases, with 6 bases lying between them. Germline values: CDR1 SGHKS, CDR2 YYEKEE (reference sequence). Here the CDR3 DNA reads TGTGCCAGCAGCTATGAGGCCGGGGAGCTGTTTTTT. Its protein product is CASSYEAGELFF.

The CDR3 coding sequence is TGTGCCAGCAGTTACTTGGGGAAGGAGCAGTTCTTC. Translating it yields CASSYLGKEQFF. The chain recombines TRBV6-5 with TRBJ2-1, with D unclear. Trimming took 1 base from V and 10 from J, leaving 8 bases between them. The CDR3 is 12 residues long. From germline, CDR1 is MNHEY and CDR2 SVGAGI.

The count of this clonotype is one. The V and J genes are TRBV28 and TRBJ2-7; no firm D call. Trimming shortened V by 5 bases and J by 4 bases, and 3 bases separated the two germline ends. The CDR3 extends over 10 amino acids. Germline CDR1 is MDHEN and CDR2 is SYDVKM. CDR3 in amino acids: CASSAYEQYF. Here the CDR3 DNA reads TGTGCCAGCAGTGCTTACGAGCAGTACTTC.

The chain employs TRBV11-1 and TRBJ2-1; the D is unclear. Trimming shortened V by 3 bases and J by 6 bases, and 15 bases separated the two germline ends. The CDR3 consists of 15 residues. Germline-derived CDR1 and CDR2 are SGHAT and FQDESV (reference sequence). As DNA, the CDR3 is TGTGCCAGCAGCTTGCGGCAGATACAAGGCAATGAGCAGTTCTTC. Translating it yields CASSLRQIQGNEQFF.

This rearrangement joins TRBV9 to TRBJ2-1; 9 bases align to TRBD2. Unmatched junction bases numbered 1, after V lost 0 bases and J lost 3 bases. The length of the CDR3 is 15 residues. Germline V CDR1 and CDR2: SGDLS, YYNGEE. CDR3 amino acids: CASSVVSGSYNEQFF. DNA for the CDR3: TGTGCCAGCAGCGTAGTTAGCGGGAGCTACAATGAGCAGTTCTTC. The full variable domain, completed using reference TRBV9 and TRBJ2-1, is DSGVTQTPKHLITATGQRVTLRCSPRSGDLSVYWYQQSLDQGLQFLIQYYNGEERAKGNILERFSAQQFPDLHSELNLSSLELGDSALYFCASSVVSGSYNEQFFGPGTRLTVL.

This clonotype was found a few times. The genes are TRBV7-9 and TRBJ2-1, with D possibly being TRBD1 or TRBD2 (5 bases each). The CDR3 extends over 16 amino acids. Trimming removed 1 base at V and 7 bases at J, with 17 bases between. In germline, CDR1 is SEHNR, CDR2 FQNEAQ (reference sequence). The CDR3 here is CASSLVRQTTSNEQFF. The CDR3 DNA sequence: TGTGCCAGCAGCTTAGTCAGACAGACTACATCGAATGAGCAGTTCTTC.

V usage is TRBV12-3 or TRBV12-4 and J usage is TRBJ1-5; TRBD1 agrees at 7 bases. Trimming removed 0 bases from V and 2 bases from J; junction bases left unmatched: 1. The CDR3 covers 15 residues. The CDR3 region has the DNA TGTGCCAGCAGTTTAGCGGGGACAGGCAATCAGCCCCAGCATTTT. Translating it yields CASSLAGTGNQPQHF.

This clonotype was seen repeatedly, ten times or more. J is TRBJ2-5 and V is TRBV3-1; TRBD2 agrees at 8 bases. The CDR3 has 18 residues. V lost 2 bases, J lost 5 bases, and 16 bases stayed unmatched. Per germline, CDR1 LGHDT and CDR2 YNNKEL (reference sequence). The CDR3 region is CASSQISTGGSGRETQYF. The CDR3 DNA follows: TGTGCCAGCAGCCAAATTTCCACGGGAGGGTCTGGACGGGAGACCCAGTACTTC.

The chain couples TRBV18 to TRBJ2-3; possibly TRBD1 for D (5 bases). V was pared by 0 bases and J by 0 bases, with 10 bases between. The CDR3 loop spans 16 amino acids. Germline lookup yields CDR1 KGHSH and CDR2 LQKENI. Here the CDR3 DNA reads TGTGCCAGCTCACCACCGGCGACAGATAGCACAGATACGCAGTATTTT. It specifies CASSPPATDSTDTQYF. Combining the CDR3 with reference TRBV18 and TRBJ2-3 gives the whole variable domain NAGVMQNPRHLVRRRGQEARLRCSPMKGHSHVYWYRQLPEEGLKFMVYLQKENIIDESGMPKERFSAEFPKEGPSILRIQQVVRGDSAAYFCASSPPATDSTDTQYFGPGTRLTVL.

This clonotype has at least ten counts. The chain joins TRBV14 to TRBJ2-1; 12 positions agree with TRBD2. V dropped 1 base and J dropped 8; count of bases not matched to a gene: 6. Germline assignment: CDR1 SGHDN and CDR2 FVKESK. CDR3 length: 16 amino acids. The CDR3 DNA follows: TGTGCCAGCAGCCAAGGGGTCCTAGCGGGAGGGGATGAGCAGTTCTTC. Residues: CASSQGVLAGGDEQFF.

V and J are TRBV7-2 and TRBJ1-5; no clear D gene. This CDR3 is 14 amino acids long. Trimming removed 1 base from V and 6 bases from J, with 10 bases in between. CDR1 and CDR2 (germline): SGHTA, FQGNSA. CDR3: CASSLGRSGQPQHF. The CDR3 region has the DNA TGTGCCAGCAGCTTAGGCAGGTCTGGTCAGCCCCAGCATTTT.

V and J are TRBV7-8 and TRBJ2-7; D gene uncertain. Trimming took 1 base from V and 3 from J, leaving 13 bases between them. Germline CDR1 is SGHVS and CDR2 is FQNEAQ. The CDR3 is 15 amino acids. The CDR3 region is CASSLGERSFYEQYF. The CDR3 DNA reads TGTGCCAGCAGCTTAGGAGAACGGTCCTTCTACGAGCAGTACTTC.

The chain employs TRBV24-1 and TRBJ1-3; D is unclear. Germline V lookup: CDR1 KGHDR, CDR2 SFDVKD. This CDR3 is 16 amino acids long. Trimming stripped 1 base from V and 4 bases from J, with 13 bases between. The CDR3 sequence: CATSDLGASGGNTIYF. The CDR3 DNA reads TGTGCCACCAGTGATTTAGGCGCATCGGGGGGAAACACCATATATTTT.